Following are 12 T cell receptor beta chains from one sample sequenced in a study of OX40 agonist ivuxolimab in advanced cancers. Assay: immunoSEQ multiplex PCR; the TCRdb copy retains only in-frame clones and omits some. The sample has roughly 53,000 clones; 85% to 90% are singletons. Material: CD4+ or CD8+ T cells sorted from blood, obtained in a trial of the OX40 agonist ivuxolimab. These receptors all stem from an adult with an advanced solid tumor such as melanoma, head and neck, liver or kidney cancer.

V and J are TRBV5-1 and TRBJ1-4; possibly TRBD1 for D (5 bases). The V and J ends lost 4 bases and 4 bases respectively, with 11 bases between them. The germline CDR1 and CDR2 sequences are SGHRS and YFSETQ. The CDR3 is 14 amino acids. Written as DNA, the CDR3 is TGCGCCAGCAGCGCGGGACGGAGTAATGAAAAACTGTTTTTT. Amino acids: CASSAGRSNEKLFF.

The rearrangement uses TRBV5-6 and TRBJ1-4; 8 nucleotides line up with TRBD1. Unmatched junction bases numbered 3, after V lost 4 bases and J lost 4 bases. In germline, CDR1 is SGHDT, CDR2 YYEEEE. The CDR3 has 14 residues. For the CDR3, the DNA is TGTGCCAGCAGCACCGGACAGGGTAATGAAAAACTGTTTTTT. Translated, it gives CASSTGQGNEKLFF. Drawing the rest from reference TRBV5-6 and TRBJ1-4, the complete variable domain is DAGVTQSPTHLIKTRGQQVTLRCSPKSGHDTVSWYQQALGQGPQFIFQYYEEEERQRGNFPDRFSGHQFPNYSSELNVNALLLGDSALYLCASSTGQGNEKLFFGSGTQLSVL.

J is TRBJ2-5 and V is TRBV29-1; 7 positions agree with TRBD2. The J segment lost 7 bases and the V segment lost 7 bases, leaving 6 bases of the junction unmatched. Looked up from germline, CDR1 is SQVTM and CDR2 is ANQGSEA. This CDR3 has 11 residues. The CDR3 spells CSGGGTSTQYF. CDR3 DNA sequence: TGCAGCGGGGGGGGAACATCGACCCAGTACTTC.

The chain is built from TRBV4-1 and TRBJ1-1; a weak D match, TRBD1 (5 bases). Germline V gene data show CDR1 as MGHRA and CDR2 as YSYEKL. Trimming cost V 1 base and J 1 base, with 10 bases left between them. The CDR3 is made up of 15 amino acids. CDR3 DNA: TGCGCCAGCAGCCAAGTGTTCAGGGCGAACACTGAAGCTTTCTTT. Encoded protein: CASSQVFRANTEAFF.

This chain uses TRBV7-3 with TRBJ1-1; D is undetermined. V gave up 5 bases and J gave up 4 bases, with 11 bases separating them. CDR1 is SGHTA and CDR2 is FQGTGA in the germline V gene. The CDR3 has 13 amino acids. CDR3 in DNA: TGTGCCAGCAGCCAAATGACCTCCACTGAAGCTTTCTTT. This sequence encodes CASSQMTSTEAFF.

J is TRBJ2-7 and V is TRBV7-9, with TRBD2 identical over 11 bases. The trim removed 5 bases at V and 2 bases at J, leaving 5 bases unmatched. This CDR3 has 15 amino acids. CDR1 SEHNR and CDR2 FQNEAQ come from the germline V gene (reference sequence). The CDR3 DNA follows: TGTGCCAGCAGCCCACTAGCGGGGGCACCCTACGAGCAGTACTTC. It translates to CASSPLAGAPYEQYF. Drawing the rest from reference TRBV7-9 and TRBJ2-7, the complete variable domain is DTGVSQNPRHKITKRGQNVTFRCDPISEHNRLYWYRQTLGQGPEFLTYFQNEAQLEKSRLLSDRFSAERPKGSFSTLEIQRTEQGDSAMYLCASSPLAGAPYEQYFGPGTRLTVT.

The genes are TRBV6-6 and TRBJ1-5; unclear D gene. Per the germline V gene, CDR1 is MNHNY and CDR2 is SVGAGI (reference sequence). The CDR3 sequence is 13 residues long. V lost 2 bases and J lost 3, with 5 bases in between. The CDR3 sequence: CASSYRDNQPQHF. DNA for the CDR3: TGTGCCAGCAGTTACAGAGACAATCAGCCCCAGCATTTT.

The rearrangement uses TRBV5-1 and TRBJ2-3; no clear D gene. Trimming removed 0 bases at V and 4 bases at J, with 9 bases between. This CDR3 region has 14 residues. The V gene's germline CDR1 is SGHRS and CDR2 YFSETQ. CDR3 in DNA: TGCGCCAGCAGCTTGGAGGCCGTAGCAGATACGCAGTATTTT. Its protein product is CASSLEAVADTQYF.

The rearrangement links TRBV29-1 to TRBJ1-2; a possible D gene is TRBD1 (6 bases). V lost 6 bases, J lost 4 bases, and 12 bases lay in between. The CDR3 runs to 12 residues. From germline, CDR1 is SQVTM and CDR2 ANQGSEA. The CDR3: CSVDTGRYGYTF. CDR3 bases: TGCAGCGTGGATACAGGGCGCTATGGCTACACCTTC.

The chain uses TRBV11-2 and TRBJ2-1; D could derive from TRBD1 or TRBD2 (5 bases each). The CDR3 contains 16 residues. Germline CDR1 SGHAT, CDR2 FQNNGV. V was clipped by 1 base and J by 7 bases, with 17 bases between them. In nucleotides, the CDR3 is TGTGCCAGCAGCTTAGCCCGGGGTGGGGCGGTGAATGAGCAGTTCTTC. Translation gives CASSLARGGAVNEQFF. Using reference TRBV11-2 and TRBJ2-1 for the parts outside the CDR3, the full variable domain is EAGVAQSPRYKIIEKRQSVAFWCNPISGHATLYWYQQILGQGPKLLIQFQNNGVVDDSQLPKDRFSAERLKGVDSTLKIQPAKLEDSAVYLCASSLARGGAVNEQFFGPGTRLTVL.

This chain uses TRBV5-4 with TRBJ2-7, with 8 bases identical to TRBD1. The CDR3 is 13 residues long. Germline V CDR1 and CDR2: SGHNT, YYREEE (reference sequence). J lost 6 bases, V lost 1 base, and 3 bases had no gene match. CDR3 protein: CASSLWQGAEQYF. The CDR3 DNA reads TGTGCCAGCAGCTTGTGGCAGGGGGCCGAGCAGTACTTC.

V usage is TRBV18 and J usage is TRBJ2-5; D uncertain. This CDR3 contains 11 residues. V dropped 6 bases and J dropped 1 base, with 3 bases sitting between them. Germline V gene data show CDR1 as KGHSH and CDR2 as LQKENI. CDR3 region: CASSRQETQYF. DNA for the CDR3: TGTGCCAGCTCCCGCCAAGAGACCCAGTACTTC.